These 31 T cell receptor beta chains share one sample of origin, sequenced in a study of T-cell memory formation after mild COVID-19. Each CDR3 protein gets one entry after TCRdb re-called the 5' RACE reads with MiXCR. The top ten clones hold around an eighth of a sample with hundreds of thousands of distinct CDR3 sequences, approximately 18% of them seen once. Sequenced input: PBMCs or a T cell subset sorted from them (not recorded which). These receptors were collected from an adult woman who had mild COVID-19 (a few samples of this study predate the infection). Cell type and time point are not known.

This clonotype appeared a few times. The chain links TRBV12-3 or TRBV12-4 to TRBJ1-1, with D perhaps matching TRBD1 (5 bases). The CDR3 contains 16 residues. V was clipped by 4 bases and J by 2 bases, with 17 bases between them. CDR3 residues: CASSYNLGQGNTEAFF. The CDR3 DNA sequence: TGTGCCAGCAGTTACAACCTAGGGCAGGGAAACACTGAAGCTTTCTTT.

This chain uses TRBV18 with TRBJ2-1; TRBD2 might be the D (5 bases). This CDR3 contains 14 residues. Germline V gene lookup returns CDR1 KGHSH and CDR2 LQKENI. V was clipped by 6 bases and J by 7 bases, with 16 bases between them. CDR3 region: CASSAFQTGNEQFF. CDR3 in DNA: TGTGCCAGCTCCGCTTTCCAAACGGGGAATGAGCAGTTCTTC.

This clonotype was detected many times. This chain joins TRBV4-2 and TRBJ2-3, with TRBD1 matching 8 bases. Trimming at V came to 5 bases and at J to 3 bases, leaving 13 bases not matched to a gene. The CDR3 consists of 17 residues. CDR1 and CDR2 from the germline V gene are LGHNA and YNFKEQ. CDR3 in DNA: TGTGCCAGCAGCTCCCAACCTATAGGACAGGGTACAGATACGCAGTATTTT. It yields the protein CASSSQPIGQGTDTQYF.

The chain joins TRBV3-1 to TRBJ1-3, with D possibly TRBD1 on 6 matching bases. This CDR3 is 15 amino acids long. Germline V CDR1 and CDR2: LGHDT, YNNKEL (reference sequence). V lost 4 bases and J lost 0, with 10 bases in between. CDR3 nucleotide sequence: TGTGCCAGCAGCCCCTGGACAGACTCTGGAAACACCATATATTTT. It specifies CASSPWTDSGNTIYF.

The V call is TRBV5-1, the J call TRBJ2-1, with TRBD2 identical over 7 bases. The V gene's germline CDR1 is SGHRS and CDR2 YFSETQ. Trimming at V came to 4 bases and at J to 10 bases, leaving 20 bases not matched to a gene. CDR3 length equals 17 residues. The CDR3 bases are TGCGCCAGCAGCCCACCGGGACTACAGAGGGGCTGGGAGGAGCAGTTCTTC. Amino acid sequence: CASSPPGLQRGWEEQFF.

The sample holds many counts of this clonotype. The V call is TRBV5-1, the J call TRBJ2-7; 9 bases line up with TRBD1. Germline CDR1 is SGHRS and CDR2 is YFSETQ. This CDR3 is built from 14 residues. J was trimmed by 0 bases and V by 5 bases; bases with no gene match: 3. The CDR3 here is CASRPGQGSYEQYF. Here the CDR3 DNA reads TGCGCCAGCAGGCCGGGACAGGGCTCCTACGAGCAGTACTTC.

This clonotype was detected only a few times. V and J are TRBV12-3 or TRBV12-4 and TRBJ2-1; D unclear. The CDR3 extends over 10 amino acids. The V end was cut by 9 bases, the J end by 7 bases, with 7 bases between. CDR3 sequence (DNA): TGTGCCAGTGGCACGAATGAGCAGTTCTTC. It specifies CASGTNEQFF.

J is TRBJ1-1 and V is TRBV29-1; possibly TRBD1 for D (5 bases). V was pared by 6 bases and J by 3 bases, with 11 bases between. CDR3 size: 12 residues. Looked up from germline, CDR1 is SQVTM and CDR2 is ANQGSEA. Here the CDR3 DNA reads TGCAGCGTGGTCAGGGAGGACACTGAAGCTTTCTTT. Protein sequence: CSVVREDTEAFF.

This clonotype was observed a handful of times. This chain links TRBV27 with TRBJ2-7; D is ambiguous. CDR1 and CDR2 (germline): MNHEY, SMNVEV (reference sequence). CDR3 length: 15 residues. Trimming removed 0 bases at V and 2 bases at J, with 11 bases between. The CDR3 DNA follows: TGTGCCAGCAGTTTATCGGGCATGGCCCCCTACGAGCAGTACTTC. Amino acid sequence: CASSLSGMAPYEQYF.

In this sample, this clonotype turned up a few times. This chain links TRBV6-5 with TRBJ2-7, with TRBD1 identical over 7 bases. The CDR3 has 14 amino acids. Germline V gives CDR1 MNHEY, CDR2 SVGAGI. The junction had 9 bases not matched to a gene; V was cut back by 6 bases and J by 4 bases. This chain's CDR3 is CASRGQSTFYEQYF. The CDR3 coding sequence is TGTGCCAGCAGGGGACAGTCGACTTTTTACGAGCAGTACTTC.

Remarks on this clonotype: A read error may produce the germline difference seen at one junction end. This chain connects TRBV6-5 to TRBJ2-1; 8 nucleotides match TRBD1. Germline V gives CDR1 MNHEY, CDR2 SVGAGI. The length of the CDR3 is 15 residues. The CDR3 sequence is CASSLAGGSHNEQFF. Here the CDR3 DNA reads TGTGCCAGCAGTTTGGCAGGGGGCTCCCACAATGAGCAGTTCTTC.

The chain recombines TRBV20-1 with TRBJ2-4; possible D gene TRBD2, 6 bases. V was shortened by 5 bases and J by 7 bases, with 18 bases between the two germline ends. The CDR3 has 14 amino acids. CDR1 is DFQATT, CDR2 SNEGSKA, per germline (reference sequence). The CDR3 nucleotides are TGCAGTGCTCCTGGTCGCGGGGCGGTCAACATTCAGTACTTC. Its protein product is CSAPGRGAVNIQYF.

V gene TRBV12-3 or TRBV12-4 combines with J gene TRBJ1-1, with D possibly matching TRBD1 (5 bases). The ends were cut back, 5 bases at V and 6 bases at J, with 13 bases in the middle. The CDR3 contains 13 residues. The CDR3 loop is CASSLQVRSEAFF. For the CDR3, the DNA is TGTGCCAGCAGTCTACAGGTTAGGTCTGAAGCTTTCTTT.

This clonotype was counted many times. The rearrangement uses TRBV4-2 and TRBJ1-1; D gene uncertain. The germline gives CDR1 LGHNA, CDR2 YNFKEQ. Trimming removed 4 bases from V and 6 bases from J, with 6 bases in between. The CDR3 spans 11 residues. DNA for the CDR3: TGTGCCAGCAGCCGGGGTTCTGAAGCTTTCTTT. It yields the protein CASSRGSEAFF.

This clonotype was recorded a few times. This chain's CDR3 is CASSDPGGYEQYF. The CDR3, as DNA: TGTGCCAGCAGTGACCCGGGCGGCTACGAGCAGTACTTC. The rearrangement links TRBV25-1 to TRBJ2-7, with D uncertain. The CDR3 is 13 amino acids. V was trimmed by 3 bases and J by 3 bases, leaving 9 bases between them. CDR1 and CDR2 from the germline V gene are MGHDK and SYGVNS.

The CDR3 coding sequence is TGTGCCAGCAGACCTAGCTATAACAATGAGCAGTTCTTC. This codes for CASRPSYNNEQFF. J is TRBJ2-1 and V is TRBV7-9; possibly TRBD2 for D (5 bases). This CDR3 region has 13 residues. Germline V CDR1 and CDR2: SEHNR, FQNEAQ (reference sequence). The germline V and J ends were trimmed by 6 bases and 5 bases, with 11 bases remaining between them.

CDR3 sequence reads: CASSLDQGAGELFF. For the CDR3, the DNA is TGCGCCAGCAGCTTGGACCAGGGGGCCGGGGAGCTGTTTTTT. This rearrangement joins TRBV5-1 to TRBJ2-2; 7 bases are shared with TRBD1. CDR1 is SGHRS, CDR2 YFSETQ, per germline. The CDR3 spans 14 residues. Germline trimming cut 0 bases from V and 6 bases from J; bases unmatched to any gene: 2.

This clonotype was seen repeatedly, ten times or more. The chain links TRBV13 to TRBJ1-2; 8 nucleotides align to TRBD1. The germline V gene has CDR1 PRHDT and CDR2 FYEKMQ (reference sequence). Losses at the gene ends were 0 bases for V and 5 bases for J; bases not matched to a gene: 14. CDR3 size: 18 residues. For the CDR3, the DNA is TGTGCCAGCAGCTTAGGCTATCAGACGGACAGGGATTCTTATGGCTACACCTTC. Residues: CASSLGYQTDRDSYGYTF.

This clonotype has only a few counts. The CDR3 here is CASSLDGTGMNTEAFF. The CDR3 coding sequence is TGTGCCAGCAGCTTAGATGGGACAGGGATGAACACTGAAGCTTTCTTT. The genes are TRBV11-2 and TRBJ1-1, with TRBD1 identical over 9 bases. Germline V gene sequence: CDR1 SGHAT, CDR2 FQNNGV. This CDR3 is 16 amino acids long. The trim removed 0 bases at V and 0 bases at J, leaving 2 bases unmatched.

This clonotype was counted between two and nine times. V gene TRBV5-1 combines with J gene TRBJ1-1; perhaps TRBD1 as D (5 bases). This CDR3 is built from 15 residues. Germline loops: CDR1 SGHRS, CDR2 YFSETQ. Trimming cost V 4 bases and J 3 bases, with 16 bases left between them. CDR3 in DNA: TGCGCCAGCAGCAACCGGGACCTAGGTGACACTGAAGCTTTCTTT. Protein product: CASSNRDLGDTEAFF.

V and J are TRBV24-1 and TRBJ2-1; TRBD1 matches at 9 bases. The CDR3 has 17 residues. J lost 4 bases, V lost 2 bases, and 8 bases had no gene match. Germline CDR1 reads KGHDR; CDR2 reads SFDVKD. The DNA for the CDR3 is TGTGCCACCAGTGATTACTACAGGGGGCGAGCTTACAATGAGCAGTTCTTC. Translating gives CATSDYYRGRAYNEQFF.

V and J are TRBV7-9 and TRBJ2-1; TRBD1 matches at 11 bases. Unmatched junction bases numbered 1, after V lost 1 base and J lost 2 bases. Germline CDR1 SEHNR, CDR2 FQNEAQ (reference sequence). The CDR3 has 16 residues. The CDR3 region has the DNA TGTGCCAGCAGCTTAGGGGACAGGGGGACCTACAATGAGCAGTTCTTC. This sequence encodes CASSLGDRGTYNEQFF.

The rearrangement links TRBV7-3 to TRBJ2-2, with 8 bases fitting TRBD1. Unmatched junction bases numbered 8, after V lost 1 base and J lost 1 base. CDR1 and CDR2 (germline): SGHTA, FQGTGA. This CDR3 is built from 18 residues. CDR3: CASSLSTMDRVNTGELFF. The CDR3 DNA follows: TGTGCCAGCAGCTTAAGTACGATGGACAGGGTGAACACCGGGGAGCTGTTTTTT. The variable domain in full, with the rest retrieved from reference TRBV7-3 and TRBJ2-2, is GAGVSQTPSNKVTEKGKYVELRCDPISGHTALYWYRQSLGQGPEFLIYFQGTGAADDSGLPNDRFFAVRPEGSVSTLKIQRTERGDSAVYLCASSLSTMDRVNTGELFFGEGSRLTVL.

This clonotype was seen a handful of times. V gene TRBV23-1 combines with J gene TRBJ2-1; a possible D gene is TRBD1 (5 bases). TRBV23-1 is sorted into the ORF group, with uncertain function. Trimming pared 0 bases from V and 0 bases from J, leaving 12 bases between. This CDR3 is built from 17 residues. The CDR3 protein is CASSQSSADNSYNEQFF. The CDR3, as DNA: TGCGCCAGCAGTCAATCAAGCGCGGACAACTCCTACAATGAGCAGTTCTTC.

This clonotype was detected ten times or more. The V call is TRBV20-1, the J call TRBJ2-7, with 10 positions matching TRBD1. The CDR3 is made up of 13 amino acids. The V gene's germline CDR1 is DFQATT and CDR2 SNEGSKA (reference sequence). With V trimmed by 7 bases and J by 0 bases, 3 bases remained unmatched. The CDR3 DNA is TGCAGTGTTGGACAGGGGGTCTCCTACGAGCAGTACTTC. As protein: CSVGQGVSYEQYF.

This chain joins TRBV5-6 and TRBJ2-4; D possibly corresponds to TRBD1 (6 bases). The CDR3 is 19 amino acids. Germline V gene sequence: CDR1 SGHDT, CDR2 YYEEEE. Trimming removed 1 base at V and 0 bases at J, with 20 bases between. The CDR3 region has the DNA TGTGCCAGCAGCTTGCCATACCTCACAGGGAGTCTAGCCAAAAACATTCAGTACTTC. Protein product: CASSLPYLTGSLAKNIQYF.

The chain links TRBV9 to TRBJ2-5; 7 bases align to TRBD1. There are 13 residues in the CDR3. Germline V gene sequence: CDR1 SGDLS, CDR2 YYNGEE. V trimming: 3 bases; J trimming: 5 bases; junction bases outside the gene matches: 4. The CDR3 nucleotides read TGTGCCAGCAGCGAAATGACAGGGGAGACCCAGTACTTC. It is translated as CASSEMTGETQYF.

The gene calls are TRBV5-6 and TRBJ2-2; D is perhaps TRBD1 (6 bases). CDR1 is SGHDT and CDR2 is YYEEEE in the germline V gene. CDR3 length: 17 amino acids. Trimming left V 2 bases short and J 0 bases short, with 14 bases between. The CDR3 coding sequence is TGTGCCAGCAGCTTATTACAGGGCCTTTCGAACACCGGGGAGCTGTTTTTT. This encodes CASSLLQGLSNTGELFF. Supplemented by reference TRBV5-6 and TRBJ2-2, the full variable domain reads DAGVTQSPTHLIKTRGQQVTLRCSPKSGHDTVSWYQQALGQGPQFIFQYYEEEERQRGNFPDRFSGHQFPNYSSELNVNALLLGDSALYLCASSLLQGLSNTGELFFGEGSRLTVL.

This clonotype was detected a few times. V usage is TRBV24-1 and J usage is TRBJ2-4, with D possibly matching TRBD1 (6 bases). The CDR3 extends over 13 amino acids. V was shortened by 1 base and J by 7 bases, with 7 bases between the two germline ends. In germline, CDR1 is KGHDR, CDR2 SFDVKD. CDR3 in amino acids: CATSDFQGNIQYF. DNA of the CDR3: TGTGCCACCAGTGATTTCCAGGGGAACATTCAGTACTTC.

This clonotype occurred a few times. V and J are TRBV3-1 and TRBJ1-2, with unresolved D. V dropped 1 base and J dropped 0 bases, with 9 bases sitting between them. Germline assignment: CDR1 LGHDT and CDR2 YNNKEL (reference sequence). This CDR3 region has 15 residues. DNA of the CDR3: TGTGCCAGCAGCCAAGTTTTACAAGCTAACTATGGCTACACCTTC. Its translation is CASSQVLQANYGYTF. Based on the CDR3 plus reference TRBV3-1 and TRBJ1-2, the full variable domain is DTAVSQTPKYLVTQMGNDKSIKCEQNLGHDTMYWYKQDSKKFLKIMFSYNNKELIINETVPNRFSPKSPDKAHLNLHINSLELGDSAVYFCASSQVLQANYGYTFGSGTRLTVV.

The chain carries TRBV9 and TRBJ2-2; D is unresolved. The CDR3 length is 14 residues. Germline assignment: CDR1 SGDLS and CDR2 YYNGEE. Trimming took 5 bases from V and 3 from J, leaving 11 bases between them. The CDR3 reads CASRPLGDTGELFF. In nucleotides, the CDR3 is TGTGCCAGCAGACCCCTAGGAGACACCGGGGAGCTGTTTTTT.